The TCR beta chain under discussion was sequenced for a study of Graves' ophthalmopathy and Graves' hyperthyroidism. Points from the study as a whole: The study's model predicted ophthalmopathy progression at 70.59% sensitivity and around 75% specificity.

After removal of 5 bases from V and 6 bases from J, the junction contained 19 bases not matched to a gene. CDR3 length: 20 amino acids. In germline, CDR1 is SEHNR, CDR2 FQNEAQ (reference sequence). Investigators amplified TCR beta CDR3 regions from RNA transcripts. HTBI-primed RT-PCR formed the first round, and a multiplex PCR formed the second. One entry per CDR3 protein, called by TCRdb with MiXCR from the multiplex PCR reads. This sample has 600,000 to 700,000 distinct CDR3 sequences; over 40% occur once, and the top ten carry over 2.5%. This clonotype was seen ten or more times. Antigen: not known.

This sequence was found in an adult man with Graves' ophthalmopathy. Specimen: peripheral blood. V usage is TRBV7-9 and J usage is TRBJ1-6; 10 bases are a match to TRBD1. The CDR3 spells CASSPIFGTGAVEVNSPLHF. CDR3 sequence (DNA): TGTGCCAGCAGCCCTATATTTGGGACAGGGGCAGTTGAAGTTAATTCACCCCTCCACTTT.